The rows below give T cell receptor beta chains drawn from one sample of a study of blood T cells in healthy people across ages. TCRdb itself ran the 5' RACE reads through MiXCR, one entry per CDR3 protein. Of some 760,000 distinct CDR3 sequences in the sample, roughly 25% were seen once. This sample was also put to use in a study of T cells of mothers and their children.

The sequenced sample consisted of blood. All receptors derive from a boy between 10 and 17 years old in good health. Each CDR3 is given without its conserved first and last residue. The D gene is left open where the match is weak.

j_call d_call v_call cdr3_aa
- TRBD2 TRBV28 ASSSPGLALNNEQF
TRBJ2-3 TRBD1 TRBV11-2 ASSLGTGVEADTQY
TRBJ1-2 - TRBV10-3 AISESDGYT
TRBJ2-5 - TRBV5-1 ASEEPNRGGTQY
TRBJ2-7 TRBD1 TRBV7-9 ASSLSTGVEQY
TRBJ1-2 - TRBV2 ASSGLTNYGYT
TRBJ2-7 TRBD2 TRBV3-1 ASNQDPSGSFYEQY
TRBJ2-7 TRBD2 TRBV2 ASSDSGLAGVLREQY
TRBJ2-3 TRBD1 TRBV28 ASRPSGQEPDTQY
TRBJ1-5 - TRBV12-3/TRBV12-4 ASTTGGGQPQH
TRBJ2-1 - TRBV10-3 AISESRALGANNEQF
TRBJ2-1 - TRBV7-8 ASSARGEQF
TRBJ1-4 - TRBV12-3/TRBV12-4 ASTRTGTRGNEKLF
TRBJ2-7 - TRBV29-1 SVDGWTAYEQY
TRBJ1-1 - TRBV12-3/TRBV12-4 ASTSGARDTEAF
TRBJ2-1 TRBD1 TRBV5-1 ASSPRDSSIGEQF
TRBJ1-4 - TRBV5-5 ASSLEQGVREKLF
TRBJ2-4 - TRBV11-2 ASSREGSGENIQY
- - TRBV27 ASSLWNPYEQY
TRBJ1-1 - TRBV12-3/TRBV12-4 ASSFEGTGAF
TRBJ2-3 - TRBV12-3/TRBV12-4 ASSPPTASTDTRY
TRBJ2-1 - TRBV12-3/TRBV12-4 ATRAVANEQF
TRBJ1-4 TRBD1 TRBV27 ASSSLTGDGEKLF
- - TRBV6-5 ASSYSGSFYEQY
TRBJ2-1 TRBD2 TRBV7-6 ASSLADSGSEQF
TRBJ2-3 - TRBV18 ASSPEPTDTQY
TRBJ2-3 TRBD2 TRBV3-1 ASSQASGGANTQY
TRBJ1-5 - TRBV28 ASSRINSNQPQH
TRBJ2-2 - TRBV11-2 ASSLVRGALNTGELF
TRBJ2-7 - TRBV7-9 ASSTPGGSYEQY
TRBJ2-4 - TRBV28 ASSLLQRLAKNIQY
TRBJ1-2 - TRBV6-1 ASSEAPHGYT
TRBJ2-5 - TRBV6-1 ASSQNSETGQETQY
TRBJ1-5 - TRBV7-9 ASSPSGNQPQH
- - TRBV7-8 ASSFLADVYNEQF
TRBJ2-7 - TRBV20-1 SASGGLSYEQY
TRBJ1-2 - TRBV10-3 AISETKGYT
TRBJ2-7 TRBD1 TRBV29-1 SVTLETGFYEQY
- - TRBV7-9 ASSLPQISDEQY
TRBJ2-5 TRBD2 TRBV15 ATSNAREELETQY
TRBJ2-7 - TRBV7-8 ASSLVAPSYEQY
TRBJ2-7 - TRBV2 ASSGFEQY
TRBJ2-3 - TRBV19 ASSTSQSTDTQY
TRBJ2-4 - TRBV5-6 ASSFGADIQY